Each of the 18 T cell receptor beta chains below was sequenced from the same sample in a study of T cells in localized non-small cell lung cancer. The table came from immunoSEQ multiplex PCR; TCRdb's copy has only in-frame clones and leaves some out. The data contain about 34,000 clones, 94% of them singletons. This sample comprised peripheral blood, obtained before any cancer treatment. These receptor sequences come from a woman aged 35-70 years with stage I lung adenocarcinoma.

The rearrangement uses TRBV2 and TRBJ2-3, with 8 bases that match TRBD2. V shed 5 bases, J shed 3 bases, and the junction held 10 bases outside the gene matches. The germline V gene encodes CDR1 SNHLY and CDR2 FYNNEI. This CDR3 is built from 16 residues. The CDR3 bases are TGTGCCAGCAGTTGGTCAAGCGGGAGTAGAACAGATACGCAGTATTTT. Encoded protein: CASSWSSGSRTDTQYF.

V and J are TRBV28 and TRBJ1-2; a weak D match, TRBD1 (5 bases). V was clipped by 1 base and J by 3 bases, with 12 bases between them. Germline-derived CDR1 and CDR2 are MDHEN and SYDVKM. The CDR3 runs to 15 residues. The CDR3 sequence: CASSLSLDSHYGYTF. In DNA form, the CDR3 reads TGTGCCAGCAGTTTATCCCTCGACAGTCACTATGGCTACACCTTC.

The chain is built from TRBV7-2 and TRBJ2-7; no definite D call. This CDR3 spans 12 amino acids. With 2 bases removed from V and 1 base from J, the gap between germline ends came to 3 bases. The germline V gene has CDR1 SGHTA and CDR2 FQGNSA. Here the CDR3 reads CASSLMSYEQYF. The CDR3 coding sequence is TGTGCCAGCAGCTTAATGTCCTACGAGCAGTACTTC.

This clone occurred once. This sequence joins TRBV18 and TRBJ2-7; possibly TRBD2 for D (5 bases). Germline V gene sequence: CDR1 KGHSH, CDR2 LQKENI. The CDR3 sequence is 16 residues long. Trimming stripped 3 bases from V and 0 bases from J, with 15 bases between. CDR3 sequence reads: CASSPQPLGSSYEQYF. CDR3 sequence (DNA): TGTGCCAGCTCACCCCAACCCTTGGGGAGCTCCTACGAGCAGTACTTC.

The V and J genes are TRBV14 and TRBJ1-1; no firm D call. V was shortened by 4 bases and J by 4 bases, with 16 bases between the two germline ends. The length of the CDR3 is 15 residues. Germline V gene lookup returns CDR1 SGHDN and CDR2 FVKESK. The CDR3 loop reads CASSLLRQATTEAFF. The CDR3 DNA sequence: TGTGCCAGCAGCCTACTTAGGCAGGCGACCACTGAAGCTTTCTTT.

This clone has a handful of counts. This rearrangement joins TRBV28 to TRBJ1-5; no reliable D call. The ends were cut back, 2 bases at V and 0 bases at J, with 8 bases in the middle. CDR3 length equals 15 residues. From germline, CDR1 is MDHEN and CDR2 SYDVKM. CDR3 in amino acids: CASSLRVYSNQPQHF. The DNA of the CDR3 is TGTGCCAGCAGTTTACGGGTTTATAGCAATCAGCCCCAGCATTTT.

This clone was counted once. V gene TRBV11-3 combines with J gene TRBJ1-1; weak D call: TRBD1 (6 bases). V was cut by 3 bases and J by 6 bases, with 11 bases left in between. The germline gives CDR1 SGHNT, CDR2 YENEEA. The CDR3 is 13 residues long. The DNA of the CDR3 is TGTGCCAGCAGCTTGAACAGGGTCGCTGAAGCTTTCTTT. This sequence encodes CASSLNRVAEAFF.

The genes are TRBV21-1 and TRBJ1-5. TRBV21-1 represents a pseudogene. This CDR3 spans 12 amino acids. CDR3 DNA sequence: TGTGCCAGCAGCCCCCTGGTCCCGTCCCAGCATTTT. It specifies CASSPLVPSQHF.

The rearrangement uses TRBV19 and TRBJ2-1; 10 bases line up with TRBD2. CDR1 and CDR2 (germline): LNHDA, SQIVND (reference sequence). The CDR3 is 15 residues long. V was pared by 3 bases and J by 9 bases, with 8 bases of the junction left unmatched. The CDR3 sequence is CASSIPGLALGEQFF. CDR3 nucleotides: TGTGCCAGTAGTATCCCGGGACTAGCGTTGGGTGAGCAGTTCTTC.

The table lists this clone with a count of one. The chain combines TRBV9 with TRBJ1-5, with D perhaps TRBD1 (6 bases). CDR1 and CDR2 (germline): SGDLS, YYNGEE. There are 20 residues in the CDR3. Trimming removed 0 bases from V and 0 bases from J, with 22 bases in between. CDR3 sequence: CASSVDRTATLMDSNQPQHF. The DNA for the CDR3 is TGTGCCAGCAGCGTAGATAGGACAGCTACTTTAATGGATAGCAATCAGCCCCAGCATTTT.

Note on this clone: Germline is not matched at one junction end, which may reflect a read error. The chain uses TRBV7-7 and TRBJ2-7; 11 nucleotides agree with TRBD2. Germline V gene lookup returns CDR1 SSHAT and CDR2 FNYEAQ (reference sequence). This CDR3 contains 17 residues. The DNA of the CDR3 is TGTGCTAGCAGCTTAGGGGAAACTAGCGGGAGTGTCGACGAGCAGTACTTC. This translates into CASSLGETSGSVDEQYF.

This chain joins TRBV18 and TRBJ2-7; 7 bases are shared with TRBD1. The CDR3 length is 14 residues. Germline-derived CDR1 and CDR2 are KGHSH and LQKENI. V gave up 6 bases and J gave up 0 bases; unmatched junction bases: 5. CDR3 DNA: TGTGCCAGCTCGCCCAGGACAGGCTCCTACGAGCAGTACTTC. Residues: CASSPRTGSYEQYF. Full variable domain (rest looked up from reference TRBV18 and TRBJ2-7): NAGVMQNPRHLVRRRGQEARLRCSPMKGHSHVYWYRQLPEEGLKFMVYLQKENIIDESGMPKERFSAEFPKEGPSILRIQQVVRGDSAAYFCASSPRTGSYEQYFGPGTRLTVT.

The J gene is TRBJ1-5, the V gene TRBV18, with 9 bases identical to TRBD1. The V gene's germline CDR1 is KGHSH and CDR2 LQKENI. The trim removed 3 bases at V and 3 bases at J, leaving 9 bases unmatched. CDR3 length: 17 amino acids. The DNA of the CDR3 is TGTGCCAGCTCACCCTCGGACAGGGGAATAAACAATCAGCCCCAGCATTTT. Protein product: CASSPSDRGINNQPQHF.

The chain recombines TRBV6-4 with TRBJ2-2, with D perhaps matching TRBD2 (5 bases). CDR3 length: 13 amino acids. Germline V gives CDR1 MRHNA, CDR2 SNTAGT. V was clipped by 6 bases and J by 4 bases, with 9 bases between them. The CDR3 protein is CASSGRGTGELFF. The CDR3, as DNA: TGTGCCAGCAGCGGACGGGGCACCGGGGAGCTGTTTTTT.

The chain has TRBV12-5 and TRBJ2-3, with D possibly being TRBD1 or TRBD2 (6 bases each). Germline V lookup: CDR1 LGHNT, CDR2 FRNRAP. The CDR3 consists of 16 residues. Trimming removed 0 bases from V and 6 bases from J, with 16 bases in between. The DNA of the CDR3 is TGTGCTAGTGGTTTGGTACGTGTCGGGGGCGGGGATACGCAGTATTTT. As protein: CASGLVRVGGGDTQYF.

The genes are TRBV5-1 and TRBJ1-2; D gene uncertain. Germline V CDR1 and CDR2: SGHRS, YFSETQ. The CDR3 spans 13 residues. Trimming removed 2 bases from V and 8 bases from J, with 13 bases in between. CDR3 sequence reads: CASSFGPERGYTF. DNA of the CDR3: TGCGCCAGCAGCTTTGGACCTGAGAGGGGCTACACCTTC.

The chain uses TRBV7-3 and TRBJ1-2; maybe TRBD1 (6 bases). The germline V and J ends were trimmed by 1 base and 6 bases, with 21 bases remaining between them. Per germline, CDR1 SGHTA and CDR2 FQGTGA. This CDR3 is 17 amino acids long. CDR3 in amino acids: CASSLSMSGEWTDGYTF. The DNA for the CDR3 is TGTGCCAGCAGCTTAAGCATGTCAGGGGAATGGACCGATGGCTACACCTTC.

This chain connects TRBV28 to TRBJ1-1, with D unclear. V was pared by 5 bases and J by 6 bases, with 16 bases between. This CDR3 is 14 amino acids long. CDR1 and CDR2 from the germline V gene are MDHEN and SYDVKM. The CDR3 coding sequence is TGTGCCAGCAGTCCTCCGTCAGGCAAACCTGAAGCTTTCTTT. Translating it yields CASSPPSGKPEAFF.